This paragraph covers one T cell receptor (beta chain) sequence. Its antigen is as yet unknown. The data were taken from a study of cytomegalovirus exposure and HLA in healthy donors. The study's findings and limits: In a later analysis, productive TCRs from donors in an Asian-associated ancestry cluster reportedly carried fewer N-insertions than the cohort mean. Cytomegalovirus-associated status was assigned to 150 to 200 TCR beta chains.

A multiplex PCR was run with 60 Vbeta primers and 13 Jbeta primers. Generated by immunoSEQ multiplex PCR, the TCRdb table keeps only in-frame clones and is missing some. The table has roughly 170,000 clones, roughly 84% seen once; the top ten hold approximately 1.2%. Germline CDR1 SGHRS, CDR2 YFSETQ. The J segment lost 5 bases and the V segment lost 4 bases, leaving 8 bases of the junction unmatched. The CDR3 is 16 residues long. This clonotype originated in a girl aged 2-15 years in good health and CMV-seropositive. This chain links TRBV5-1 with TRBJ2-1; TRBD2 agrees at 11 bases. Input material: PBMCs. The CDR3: CASSKGLADPHNEQFF. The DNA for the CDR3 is TGCGCCAGCAGCAAGGGACTAGCGGACCCCCACAATGAGCAGTTCTTC.